This TCR beta chain emerged from a study of blood T cells in healthy people across ages. The study, taken as a whole, reports: Age advanced and TCR beta diversity per million T cells fell, roughly linearly. In long-lived donors, naive CD4+ cell counts and diversity exceeded those of aged donors. It was not possible, with unsorted PBMCs, to conclusively compare naive and antigen-experienced cells.

Trimming left V 0 bases short and J 4 bases short, with 14 bases between. CDR1 is MNHNY, CDR2 SVGAGI, per germline (reference sequence). The CDR3 sequence is 16 residues long. With a J-beta primer mix and a sample-barcoded 5' primer, a second PCR ran about 7 to 12 cycles. TCRdb reprocessed the 5' RACE reads via MiXCR and lists one record per CDR3 protein. The data show some 710,000 distinct CDR3 sequences, with about a fifth seen just once and about 22% held by the top ten. This clonotype was observed a handful of times. Its antigen remains unidentified. Sequenced material: blood. The sequence derives from a man aged 70-80 years in good health. V usage is TRBV6-6 and J usage is TRBJ2-3, with D possibly matching TRBD2 (7 bases). The CDR3 sequence is CASSYSGGRVSDTQYF. In nucleotides, the CDR3 is TGTGCCAGCAGTTACTCGGGGGGGCGCGTCTCAGATACGCAGTATTTT.